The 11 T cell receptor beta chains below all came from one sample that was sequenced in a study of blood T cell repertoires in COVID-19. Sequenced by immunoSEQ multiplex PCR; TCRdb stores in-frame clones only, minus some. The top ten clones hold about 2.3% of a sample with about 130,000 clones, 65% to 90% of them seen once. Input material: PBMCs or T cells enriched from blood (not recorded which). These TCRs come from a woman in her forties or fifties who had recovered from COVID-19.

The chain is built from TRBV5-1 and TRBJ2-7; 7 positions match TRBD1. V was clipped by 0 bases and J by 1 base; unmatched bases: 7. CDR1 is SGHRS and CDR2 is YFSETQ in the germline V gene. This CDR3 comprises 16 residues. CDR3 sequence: CASSLGGTDYSYEQYF. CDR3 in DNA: TGCGCCAGCAGCTTGGGAGGGACAGACTATTCCTACGAGCAGTACTTC.

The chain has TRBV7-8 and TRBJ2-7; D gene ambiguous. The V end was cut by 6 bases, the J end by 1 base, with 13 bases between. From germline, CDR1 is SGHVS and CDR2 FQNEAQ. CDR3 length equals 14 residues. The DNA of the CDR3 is TGTGCCAGCAGTTACCGAGAGCTATCCTACGAGCAGTACTTC. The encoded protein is CASSYRELSYEQYF.

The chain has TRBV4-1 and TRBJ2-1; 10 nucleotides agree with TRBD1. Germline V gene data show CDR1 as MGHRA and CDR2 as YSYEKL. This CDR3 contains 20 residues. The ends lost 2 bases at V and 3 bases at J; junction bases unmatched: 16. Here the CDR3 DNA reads TGCGCCAGCAGCCAAAGCAGGGGGACAGGGGTTCCCCATATCTACAATGAGCAGTTCTTC. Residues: CASSQSRGTGVPHIYNEQFF.

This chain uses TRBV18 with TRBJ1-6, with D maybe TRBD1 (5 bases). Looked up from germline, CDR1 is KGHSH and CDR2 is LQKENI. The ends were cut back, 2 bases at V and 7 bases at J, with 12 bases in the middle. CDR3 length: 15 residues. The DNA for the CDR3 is TGTGCCAGCTCACCATCCGCAGGGCGGAATTCACCCCTCCACTTT. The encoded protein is CASSPSAGRNSPLHF.

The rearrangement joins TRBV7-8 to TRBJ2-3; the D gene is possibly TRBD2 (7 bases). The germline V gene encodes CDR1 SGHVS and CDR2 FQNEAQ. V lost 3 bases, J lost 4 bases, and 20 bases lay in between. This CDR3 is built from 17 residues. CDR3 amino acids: CASSFDGGGPVPDTQYF. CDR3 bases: TGTGCCAGCAGCTTCGATGGCGGGGGCCCTGTGCCAGATACGCAGTATTTT.

The CDR3 here is CASSPGTANYGYTF. CDR3 DNA: TGTGCCAGTAGTCCCGGGACAGCTAACTATGGCTACACCTTC. The rearrangement joins TRBV19 to TRBJ1-2; 7 bases align to TRBD1. Germline V gives CDR1 LNHDA, CDR2 SQIVND (reference sequence). The CDR3 is 14 amino acids. V shed 5 bases, J shed 0 bases, and the junction held 3 bases outside the gene matches.

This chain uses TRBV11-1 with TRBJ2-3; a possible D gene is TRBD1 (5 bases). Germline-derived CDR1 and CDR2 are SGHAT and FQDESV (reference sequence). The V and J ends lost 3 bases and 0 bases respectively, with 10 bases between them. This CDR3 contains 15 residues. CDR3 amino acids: CASSLAGPSTDTQYF. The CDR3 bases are TGTGCCAGCAGCTTGGCAGGGCCTAGCACAGATACGCAGTATTTT.

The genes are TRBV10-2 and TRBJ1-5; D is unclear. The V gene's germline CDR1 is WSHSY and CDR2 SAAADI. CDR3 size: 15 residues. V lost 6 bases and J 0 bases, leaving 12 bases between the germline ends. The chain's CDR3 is CASSPGIHSNQPQHF. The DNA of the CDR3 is TGCGCCAGCAGCCCCGGGATACATAGCAATCAGCCCCAGCATTTT.

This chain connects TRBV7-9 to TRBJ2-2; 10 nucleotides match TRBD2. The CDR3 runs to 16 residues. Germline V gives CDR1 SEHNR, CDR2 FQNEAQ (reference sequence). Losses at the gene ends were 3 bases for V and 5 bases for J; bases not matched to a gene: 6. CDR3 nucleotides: TGTGCCAGCAGCTTTAGGAGTAGCGGGGGGACCGGGGAGCTGTTTTTT. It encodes CASSFRSSGGTGELFF. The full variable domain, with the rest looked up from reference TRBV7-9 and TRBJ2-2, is DTGVSQNPRHKITKRGQNVTFRCDPISEHNRLYWYRQTLGQGPEFLTYFQNEAQLEKSRLLSDRFSAERPKGSFSTLEIQRTEQGDSAMYLCASSFRSSGGTGELFFGEGSRLTVL.

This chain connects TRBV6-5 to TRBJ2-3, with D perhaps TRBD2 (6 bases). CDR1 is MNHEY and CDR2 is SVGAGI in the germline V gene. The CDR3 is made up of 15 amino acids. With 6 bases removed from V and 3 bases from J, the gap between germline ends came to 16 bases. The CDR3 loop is CASRSLGGWTDTQYF. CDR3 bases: TGTGCCAGCAGATCATTGGGAGGTTGGACAGATACGCAGTATTTT.

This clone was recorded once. CDR3 loop: CASSSTGYTEAFF. For the CDR3, the DNA is TGTGCCAGCAGCTCGACAGGGTACACTGAAGCTTTCTTT. The chain links TRBV11-2 to TRBJ1-1, with 7 nucleotides matching TRBD1. This CDR3 contains 13 residues. Germline V CDR1 and CDR2: SGHAT, FQNNGV. V gave up 4 bases and J gave up 3 bases; unmatched junction bases: 2.